This is a list of T cell receptor beta chains from one sample in a study of cytomegalovirus exposure and HLA in healthy donors. Sequencing used immunoSEQ multiplex PCR; TCRdb keeps in-frame clones, though not all of them. Among about 130,000 clones, about two thirds were seen once, and the ten largest hold roughly 3%. The sample comprised PBMCs. These receptors were taken from a woman aged 55-70 years in good health and CMV-seropositive. Both conserved end residues are part of each CDR3. D genes are given only for firm matches. A row's size may be missing; if present it is once, few, many or a size class.

J: TRBJ1-1; D: TRBD1; size: once; length: 13; V: TRBV27; DNA: TGTGCCAGCACAAAGGGGGCATACACTGAAGCTTTCTTT; CDR3: CASTKGAYTEAFF
J: TRBJ1-5; D: .; size: few; length: 17; V: TRBV5-6; DNA: TGTGCCAGCAGCTTGAGGCAGACAGATTATAGCAATCAGCCCCAGCATTTT; CDR3: CASSLRQTDYSNQPQHF
J: TRBJ2-7; D: .; size: once; length: 14; V: TRBV6-5; DNA: TGTGCCAGCAGTTACTCGGGGGGGACATACGAGCAGTACTTC; CDR3: CASSYSGGTYEQYF
J: TRBJ2-5; D: TRBD1; size: .; length: 17; V: TRBV5-1; DNA: TGCGCCAGCAGCCTGGGGACAGCGAACCCTTCCCAAGAGACCCAGTACTTC; CDR3: CASSLGTANPSQETQYF
J: TRBJ1-1; D: .; size: .; length: 16; V: TRBV6-5; DNA: TGTGCCAGCAGTTACCCTACCCAGAGCGGGGGCACTGAAGCTTTCTTT; CDR3: CASSYPTQSGGTEAFF
J: TRBJ1-1; D: .; size: .; length: 13; V: TRBV11-2; DNA: TGTGCCAGCAGCCTAAGATCGAACACTGAAGCTTTCTTT; CDR3: CASSLRSNTEAFF
J: TRBJ2-3; D: .; size: .; length: 15; V: TRBV5-1; DNA: TGCGCCAGCAGCTTGATGGGTGGCCGGGCAGATACGCAGTATTTT; CDR3: CASSLMGGRADTQYF
J: TRBJ2-7; D: TRBD2; size: .; length: 13; V: TRBV6-6; DNA: TGTGCCAGCAGTTCGGGAGGGTCCTACGAGCAGTACTTC; CDR3: CASSSGGSYEQYF
J: TRBJ1-4; D: .; size: .; length: 14; V: TRBV10-1; DNA: TGCGCCAGCAGTGAAGGCGGCCCTAATGAAAAACTGTTTTTT; CDR3: CASSEGGPNEKLFF
J: TRBJ1-5; D: .; size: .; length: 13; V: TRBV19; DNA: TGTGCCAGTATGTCGAGGGGGAATCAGCCCCAGCATTTT; CDR3: CASMSRGNQPQHF
J: TRBJ1-3; D: TRBD1; size: .; length: 16; V: TRBV7-2; DNA: TGTGCCAGCAGCTTAGGACAGGGGTCAGGGGGAAACACCATATATTTT; CDR3: CASSLGQGSGGNTIYF
J: TRBJ2-7; D: TRBD1; size: .; length: 11; V: TRBV6-5; DNA: TGTGCCACCTTCGGACAGGGACAAAGGAGCTTC; CDR3: CATFGQGQRSF
J: TRBJ2-7; D: TRBD1; size: .; length: 13; V: TRBV10-3; DNA: TGTGCCCTACGGGACAGCAACTCCTACGAGCAGTACTTC; CDR3: CALRDSNSYEQYF
J: TRBJ1-2; D: TRBD1; size: .; length: 13; V: TRBV6-1; DNA: TGTGCCGGCACGAGGGGGACAGGGCATGGCTACACCTTC; CDR3: CAGTRGTGHGYTF
J: TRBJ2-1; D: .; size: .; length: 15; V: TRBV11-2; DNA: TGTGCCAGCAGCTTAGAGAAACAGAACGACAATGAGCAGTTCTTC; CDR3: CASSLEKQNDNEQFF
J: TRBJ1-3; D: .; size: .; length: 15; V: TRBV7-2; DNA: TGTGCCAGCAGCCCCCTTGCAGGGTCAGGAAACACCATATATTTT; CDR3: CASSPLAGSGNTIYF